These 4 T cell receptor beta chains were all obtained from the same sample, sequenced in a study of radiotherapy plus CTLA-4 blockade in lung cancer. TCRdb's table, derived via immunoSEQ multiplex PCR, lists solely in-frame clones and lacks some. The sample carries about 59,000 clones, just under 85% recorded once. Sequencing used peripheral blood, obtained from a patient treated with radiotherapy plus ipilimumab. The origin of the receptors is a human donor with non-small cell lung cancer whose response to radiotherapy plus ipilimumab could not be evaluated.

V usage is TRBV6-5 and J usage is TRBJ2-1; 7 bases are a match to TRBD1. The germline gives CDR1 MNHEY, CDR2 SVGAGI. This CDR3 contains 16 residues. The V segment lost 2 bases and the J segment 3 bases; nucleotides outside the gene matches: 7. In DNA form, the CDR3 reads TGTGCCAGCAGTTACCTCCGGGACAGCCTCTACAATGAGCAGTTCTTC. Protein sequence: CASSYLRDSLYNEQFF.

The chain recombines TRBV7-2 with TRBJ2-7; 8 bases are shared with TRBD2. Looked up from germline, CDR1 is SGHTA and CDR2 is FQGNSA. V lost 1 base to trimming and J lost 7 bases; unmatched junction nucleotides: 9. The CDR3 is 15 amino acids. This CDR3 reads CASSLGTSRRREQYF. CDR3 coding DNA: TGTGCCAGCAGCTTAGGGACTAGCCGGAGGAGGGAGCAGTACTTC.

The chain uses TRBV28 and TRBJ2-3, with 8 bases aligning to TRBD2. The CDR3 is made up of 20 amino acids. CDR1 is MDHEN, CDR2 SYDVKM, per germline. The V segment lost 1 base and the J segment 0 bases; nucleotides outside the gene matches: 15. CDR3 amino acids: CASSLSGSGATSASTDTQYF. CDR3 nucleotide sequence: TGTGCCAGCAGTTTATCGGGTAGCGGGGCGACGAGTGCTAGCACAGATACGCAGTATTTT.

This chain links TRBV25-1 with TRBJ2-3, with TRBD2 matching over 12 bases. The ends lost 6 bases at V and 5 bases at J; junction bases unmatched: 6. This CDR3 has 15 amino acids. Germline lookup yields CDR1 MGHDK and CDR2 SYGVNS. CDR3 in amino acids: CASSLGLAGVDTQYF. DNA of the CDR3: TGTGCCAGCAGCCTGGGACTAGCGGGTGTAGATACGCAGTATTTT. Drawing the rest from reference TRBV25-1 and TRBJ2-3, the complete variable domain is EADIYQTPRYLVIGTGKKITLECSQTMGHDKMYWYQQDPGMELHLIHYSYGVNSTEKGDLSSESTVSRIRTEHFPLTLESARPSHTSQYLCASSLGLAGVDTQYFGPGTRLTVL.